Listed below are T cell receptor beta chains from one sample, sequenced in a study of cytomegalovirus exposure and HLA in healthy donors. The table came from immunoSEQ multiplex PCR; TCRdb's copy has only in-frame clones and leaves some out. The sample comprises around 130,000 clones, roughly 8.3% of which are singletons, and 5.5% rests with the top ten. Material for sequencing was PBMCs. The receptors stem from a middle-aged man in good health and CMV-seronegative. Both conserved end residues are part of each CDR3. A D gene is named only where the DNA matches it firmly. Clone size is given for some rows only: seen once, a few or many times, or a class if the clone is expanded.

TRBJ2-3,.,12,TRBV5-5,few,CASSIHTDTQYF,TGTGCCAGCAGCATTCACACAGATACGCAGTATTTT
TRBJ1-6,.,15,TRBV19,few,CASSTESSYNSPLHF,TGTGCCAGTAGTACGGAGAGCTCCTATAATTCACCCCTCCACTTT
TRBJ2-2,TRBD2,17,TRBV5-1,.,CASSLALAGVNTGELFF,TGCGCCAGCAGCTTGGCACTAGCGGGGGTGAACACCGGGGAGCTGTTTTTT
TRBJ2-7,TRBD1,13,TRBV6-5,.,CASRNPGTGLSYF,TGTGCCAGCAGGAACCCCGGGACAGGGCTTTCGTACTTC
TRBJ1-2,.,14,TRBV6-5,.,CASSAQGGGYGYTF,TGTGCCAGCAGCGCACAGGGTGGGGGTTATGGCTACACCTTC
TRBJ1-2,.,13,TRBV2,.,CASSAQGSYGYTF,TGTGCCAGCAGTGCACAGGGTAGCTATGGCTACACCTTC
TRBJ1-2,.,15,TRBV19,.,CASSIDNQGTYGYTF,TGTGCCAGTAGTATAGATAACCAGGGTACCTATGGCTACACCTTC
TRBJ2-7,TRBD1,14,TRBV7-9,few,CASSRYRGEGEQYF,TGTGCCAGCAGCCGTTACAGGGGTGAAGGCGAGCAGTACTTC
TRBJ2-1,.,14,TRBV4-1,.,CASSQVPVYNEQFF,TGCGCCAGCAGCCAAGTTCCCGTTTACAATGAGCAGTTCTTC
TRBJ2-2,.,15,TRBV13,few,CASSFGRGSTGELFF,TGTGCCAGCAGCTTCGGCCGGGGGTCCACCGGGGAGCTGTTTTTT
TRBJ1-2,.,14,TRBV5-4,.,CASSLLQDNYGYTF,TGTGCCAGCAGCTTACTCCAGGATAACTATGGCTACACCTTC
TRBJ2-7,.,14,TRBV6-1,.,CASSASGSSYEQYF,TGTGCCAGCAGTGCTTCGGGAAGCTCCTACGAGCAGTACTTC
TRBJ1-5,.,13,TRBV7-2,.,CASSSGGNQPQHF,TGTGCCAGCAGCTCGGGGGGCAATCAGCCCCAGCATTTT
TRBJ2-1,TRBD2,13,TRBV6-5,.,CASSYSPGTRPFF,TGTGCCAGCAGTTACAGCCCCGGGACTAGGCCGTTCTTC
TRBJ1-2,.,14,TRBV2,.,CASSELSGPYGYTF,TGTGCCAGCAGTGAATTGTCAGGGCCCTATGGCTACACCTTC
TRBJ2-7,.,15,TRBV7-9,.,CASSLWRGWAYEQYF,TGTGCCAGCAGCTTATGGAGGGGTTGGGCCTACGAGCAGTACTTC
TRBJ1-5,.,13,TRBV19,.,CASSIGGSQPQHF,TGTGCCAGTAGTATAGGTGGTAGTCAGCCCCAGCATTTT
TRBJ1-1,TRBD1,12,TRBV11-2,few,CASSSRDSEAFF,TGTGCCAGCAGTTCTAGGGACAGCGAAGCTTTCTTT
TRBJ1-1,.,15,TRBV5-6,.,CASSLKQGIKAEAFF,TGTGCCAGCAGCCTCAAACAGGGAATCAAAGCTGAAGCTTTCTTT
TRBJ2-5,.,15,TRBV9,few,CASSLSPRGMETQYF,TGTGCCAGCAGCCTCTCCCCTAGGGGGATGGAGACCCAGTACTTC